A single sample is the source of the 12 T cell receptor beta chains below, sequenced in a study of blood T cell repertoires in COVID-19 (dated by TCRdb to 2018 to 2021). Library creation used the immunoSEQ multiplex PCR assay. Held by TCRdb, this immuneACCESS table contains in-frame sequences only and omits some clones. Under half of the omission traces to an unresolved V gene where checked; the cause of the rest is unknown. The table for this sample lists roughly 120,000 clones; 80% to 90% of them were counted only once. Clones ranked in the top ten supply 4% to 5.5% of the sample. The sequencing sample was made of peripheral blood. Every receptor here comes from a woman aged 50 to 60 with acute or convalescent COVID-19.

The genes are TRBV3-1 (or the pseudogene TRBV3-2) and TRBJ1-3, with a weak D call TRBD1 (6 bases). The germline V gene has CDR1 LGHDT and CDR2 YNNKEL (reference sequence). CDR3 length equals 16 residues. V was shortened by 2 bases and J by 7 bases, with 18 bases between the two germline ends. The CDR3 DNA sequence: TGTGCCAGCAGCCAATACATACAGGGTATAGGGAACACCATATATTTT. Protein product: CASSQYIQGIGNTIYF.

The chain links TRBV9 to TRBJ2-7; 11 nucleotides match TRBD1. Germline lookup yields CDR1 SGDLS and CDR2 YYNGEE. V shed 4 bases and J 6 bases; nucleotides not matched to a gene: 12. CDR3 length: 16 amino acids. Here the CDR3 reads CASSPGTGQGDSEQYF. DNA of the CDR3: TGTGCCAGCAGCCCGGGGACGGGACAGGGGGACTCCGAGCAGTACTTC. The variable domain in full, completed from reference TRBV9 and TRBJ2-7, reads DSGVTQTPKHLITATGQRVTLRCSPRSGDLSVYWYQQSLDQGLQFLIQYYNGEERAKGNILERFSAQQFPDLHSELNLSSLELGDSALYFCASSPGTGQGDSEQYFGPGTRLTVT.

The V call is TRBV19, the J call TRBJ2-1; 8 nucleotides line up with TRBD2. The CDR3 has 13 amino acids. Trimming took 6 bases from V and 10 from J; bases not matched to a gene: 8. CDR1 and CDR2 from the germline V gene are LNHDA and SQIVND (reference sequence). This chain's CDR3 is CASRRPGGTEQFF. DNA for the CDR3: TGTGCCAGTAGGCGTCCGGGGGGGACCGAGCAGTTCTTC.

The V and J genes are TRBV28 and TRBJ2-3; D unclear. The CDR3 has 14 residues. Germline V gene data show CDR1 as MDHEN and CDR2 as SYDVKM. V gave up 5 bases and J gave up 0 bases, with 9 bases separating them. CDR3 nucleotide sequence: TGTGCCAGCAGTCTCCCCGTGAGCACAGATACGCAGTATTTT. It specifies CASSLPVSTDTQYF.

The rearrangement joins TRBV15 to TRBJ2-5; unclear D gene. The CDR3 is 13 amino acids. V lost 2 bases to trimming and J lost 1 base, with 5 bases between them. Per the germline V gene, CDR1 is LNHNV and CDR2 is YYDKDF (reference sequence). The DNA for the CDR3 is TGTGCCACCAGCAGACCTCCCCAAGAGACCCAGTACTTC. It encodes CATSRPPQETQYF.

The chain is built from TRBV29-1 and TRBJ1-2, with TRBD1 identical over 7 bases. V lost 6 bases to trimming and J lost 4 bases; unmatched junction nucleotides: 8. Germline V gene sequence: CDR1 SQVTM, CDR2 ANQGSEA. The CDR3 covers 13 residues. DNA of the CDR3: TGCAGCGTCAAGACAGGGACGGCCTATGGCTACACCTTC. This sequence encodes CSVKTGTAYGYTF.

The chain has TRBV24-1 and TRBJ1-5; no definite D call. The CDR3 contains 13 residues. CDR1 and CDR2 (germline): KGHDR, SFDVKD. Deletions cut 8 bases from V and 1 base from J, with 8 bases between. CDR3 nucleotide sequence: TGTGCCACCATGGAGGGAAGCAATCAGCCCCAGCATTTT. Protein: CATMEGSNQPQHF.

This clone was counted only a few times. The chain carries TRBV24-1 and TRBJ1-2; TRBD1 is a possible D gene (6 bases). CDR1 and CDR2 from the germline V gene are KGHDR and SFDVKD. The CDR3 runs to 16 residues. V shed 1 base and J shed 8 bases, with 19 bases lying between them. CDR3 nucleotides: TGTGCCACCAGTGATTTAGCGGGGGGCGGTCCAGGAGGCTACACCTTC. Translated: CATSDLAGGGPGGYTF.

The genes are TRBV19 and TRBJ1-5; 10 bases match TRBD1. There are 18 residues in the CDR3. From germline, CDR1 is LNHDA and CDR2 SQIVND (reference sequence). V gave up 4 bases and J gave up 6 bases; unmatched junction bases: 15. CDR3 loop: CASSTSWEDRGQGQPQHF. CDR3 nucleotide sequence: TGTGCCAGTAGTACCTCATGGGAAGACAGGGGGCAGGGTCAGCCCCAGCATTTT.

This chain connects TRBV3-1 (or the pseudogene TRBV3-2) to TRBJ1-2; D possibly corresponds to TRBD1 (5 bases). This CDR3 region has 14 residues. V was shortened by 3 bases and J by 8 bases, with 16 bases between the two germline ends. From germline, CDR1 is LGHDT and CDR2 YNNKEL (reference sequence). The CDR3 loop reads CASSHGDGRDGYTF. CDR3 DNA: TGTGCCAGCAGCCATGGGGACGGGAGGGACGGCTACACCTTC.

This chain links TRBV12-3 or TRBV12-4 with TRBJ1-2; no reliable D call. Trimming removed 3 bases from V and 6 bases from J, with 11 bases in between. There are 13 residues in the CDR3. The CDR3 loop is CASSFLRQDGYTF. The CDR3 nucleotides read TGTGCCAGCAGTTTTCTCCGGCAGGATGGCTACACCTTC.

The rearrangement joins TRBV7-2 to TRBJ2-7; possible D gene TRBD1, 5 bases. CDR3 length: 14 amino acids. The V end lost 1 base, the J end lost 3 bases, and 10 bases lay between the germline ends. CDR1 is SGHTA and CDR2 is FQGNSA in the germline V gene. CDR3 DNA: TGTGCCAGCAGCTTAGGTCCCCAGGGCTACGAGCAGTACTTC. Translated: CASSLGPQGYEQYF.